The 22 T cell receptor beta chains presented below share a single source sample, sequenced in a study of neurological immune-mediated disorders. TCRdb re-called the 5' RACE reads with MiXCR, one entry per CDR3 protein. The table includes roughly 56,000 distinct CDR3 sequences, over 9.5% detected once. Sequencing was done on a sample of PBMCs. These receptors all come from a man in his 60s in good health.

This clonotype was found a few times. The J gene is TRBJ1-5, the V gene TRBV19, with 7 bases that match TRBD1. The CDR3 length is 14 residues. V lost 0 bases, J lost 15 bases, and 11 bases stayed unmatched. CDR1 and CDR2 from the germline V gene are LNHDA and SQIVND (reference sequence). As DNA, the CDR3 is TGTGCCAGTAGTATAGATTTAAATTTACAGGGGCCGCATTTT. Its translation: CASSIDLNLQGPHF.

This clonotype was recorded at least ten times. This sequence joins TRBV5-1 and TRBJ2-7, with TRBD1 identical over 8 bases. V shed 4 bases and J 0 bases; nucleotides not matched to a gene: 9. CDR1 and CDR2 from the germline V gene are SGHRS and YFSETQ. CDR3 length: 16 residues. The CDR3 loop is CASSRTPGGNSYEQYF. The CDR3 DNA follows: TGCGCCAGCAGCCGTACCCCAGGGGGCAACTCCTACGAGCAGTACTTC.

The sample holds many counts of this clonotype. V and J are TRBV25-1 and TRBJ1-6; D is ambiguous. The CDR3 loop spans 15 amino acids. Germline V lookup: CDR1 MGHDK, CDR2 SYGVNS. V lost 4 bases to trimming and J lost 6 bases, with 13 bases between them. The CDR3 here is CASSGNAPINSPLHF. DNA for the CDR3: TGTGCCAGCAGTGGGAACGCACCGATTAATTCACCCCTCCACTTT.

This clonotype was observed at least ten times. The rearrangement uses TRBV7-8 and TRBJ2-7; 10 bases align to TRBD1. CDR3 length equals 15 residues. The junction had 6 bases not matched to a gene; V was cut back by 1 base and J by 6 bases. CDR1 SGHVS and CDR2 FQNEAQ come from the germline V gene. CDR3 sequence reads: CASSLVPGQGTEQYF. CDR3 coding DNA: TGTGCCAGCAGCTTAGTACCGGGACAGGGGACCGAGCAGTACTTC.

This clonotype was counted ten times or more. This chain connects TRBV11-3 to TRBJ2-6; perhaps D is TRBD1 or TRBD2 (5 bases each). Germline CDR1 is SGHNT and CDR2 is YENEEA. Trimming cost V 5 bases and J 4 bases, with 12 bases left between them. This CDR3 has 15 residues. As DNA, the CDR3 is TGTGCCAGCAGCCCCCAGGGAGCCGGGGCCAACGTCCTGACTTTC. As protein: CASSPQGAGANVLTF.

Regarding this clonotype: A much larger clonotype is one base distant, so this may be a read error. The chain links TRBV20-1 to TRBJ2-1; tentative D call: TRBD2 (7 bases). CDR1 and CDR2 from the germline V gene are DFQATT and SNEGSKA (reference sequence). CDR3 length equals 14 residues. The CDR3 DNA sequence: TGCATCCCCATTTCAGGAGGGGGGGCAGATGAGCAGTTCTTC. It specifies CIPISGGGADEQFF.

This clonotype has at least ten counts. This chain connects TRBV10-2 to TRBJ2-1; D assignment may be TRBD1 or TRBD2 (6 bases each). This CDR3 is 12 amino acids long. Germline CDR1 WSHSY, CDR2 SAAADI. V dropped 7 bases and J dropped 12 bases, with 16 bases sitting between them. DNA for the CDR3: TGCGCCAGCACCCTAGGGGGGTCTGGGCAGTTCTTC. Amino acid sequence: CASTLGGSGQFF.

This clonotype showed up many times. The CDR3, as DNA: TGCAGTGCTAGAGAGGCAGGGGGTCGGAAACTGTTTTTT. This gives the protein CSAREAGGRKLFF. The gene calls are TRBV20-1 and TRBJ1-4; TRBD1 matches at 7 bases. The CDR3 is made up of 13 amino acids. V lost 0 bases, J lost 11 bases, and 6 bases stayed unmatched. Germline CDR1 reads DFQATT; CDR2 reads SNEGSKA (reference sequence).

This clonotype was detected many times. The chain combines TRBV3-1 with TRBJ2-3; maybe TRBD1 (5 bases). Trimming took 8 bases from V and 5 from J, leaving 14 bases between them. The CDR3 has 13 residues. Germline V gives CDR1 LGHDT, CDR2 YNNKEL (reference sequence). CDR3 residues: CASRRNQGDTQYF. For the CDR3, the DNA is TGTGCCAGCCGACGAAATCAGGGAGATACGCAGTATTTT.

This clonotype was seen many times. The genes are TRBV27 and TRBJ2-2; D remains ambiguous. The CDR3 length is 13 residues. In germline, CDR1 is MNHEY, CDR2 SMNVEV (reference sequence). V lost 3 bases and J lost 3, with 5 bases in between. The DNA of the CDR3 is TGTGCCAGCAGTTTGCGCGACACCGGGGAGCTGTTTTTT. Translation: CASSLRDTGELFF.

This clonotype was detected ten times or more. The chain joins TRBV6-2 or TRBV6-3 to TRBJ2-3, with D hard to call. V shed 2 bases and J shed 0 bases, with 9 bases lying between them. The CDR3 length is 15 residues. Germline CDR1 MNHEY, CDR2 SVGEGT. This CDR3 reads CASSYGGSSTDTQYF. The DNA for the CDR3 is TGTGCCAGCAGTTACGGCGGCTCTAGCACAGATACGCAGTATTTT.

This clonotype was recorded at least ten times. V gene TRBV6-6 combines with J gene TRBJ1-4, with D unresolved. Trimming left V 6 bases short and J 8 bases short, with 16 bases between. Germline V gives CDR1 MNHNY, CDR2 SVGAGI (reference sequence). The CDR3 length is 14 residues. As DNA, the CDR3 is TGTGCCAGCAGGGACGGGTCTACTTGGGAAAAACTGTTTTTT. It yields the protein CASRDGSTWEKLFF.

This clonotype has ten or more counts. V gene TRBV7-2 combines with J gene TRBJ2-5; the match to TRBD2 covers 12 bases. V dropped 4 bases and J dropped 5; count of bases not matched to a gene: 5. CDR3 length: 15 residues. Germline values: CDR1 SGHTA, CDR2 FQGNSA. CDR3 DNA sequence: TGTGCCAGCAGCTCCTGGGGGACTAGCGGGGAGACCCAGTACTTC. Translated, it gives CASSSWGTSGETQYF.

In this sample, this clonotype turned up many times. The chain recombines TRBV7-2 with TRBJ1-3; D is undetermined. The germline V gene encodes CDR1 SGHTA and CDR2 FQGNSA. Trimming pared 9 bases from V and 0 bases from J, leaving 18 bases between. The CDR3 totals 16 residues. As DNA, the CDR3 is TGTGCCAGTTCGGCCTTTAAAACGGTCTCTGGAAACACCATATATTTT. This codes for CASSAFKTVSGNTIYF. Complete variable domain (other parts from reference TRBV7-2 and TRBJ1-3): GAGVSQSPSNKVTEKGKDVELRCDPISGHTALYWYRQSLGQGLEFLIYFQGNSAPDKSGLPSDRFSAERTGGSVSTLTIQRTQQEDSAVYLCASSAFKTVSGNTIYFGEGSWLTVV.

This clonotype was seen just once. The chain is built from TRBV25-1 and TRBJ1-6; weak D call: TRBD1 (5 bases). The CDR3 length is 16 residues. The germline V gene encodes CDR1 MGHDK and CDR2 SYGVNS. V lost 6 bases and J lost 7, with 19 bases in between. CDR3 loop: CASRGLGVDFNSPLHF. The CDR3 region has the DNA TGTGCCAGCAGGGGGCTGGGGGTCGACTTCAATTCACCCCTCCACTTT.

There are many counts of this clonotype. CDR3 sequence: CATSGGTGTDTQYF. CDR3 DNA: TGTGCCACCAGTGGAGGTACGGGCACAGATACGCAGTATTTT. This sequence joins TRBV24-1 and TRBJ2-3; D gene ambiguous. This CDR3 is built from 14 residues. Germline V gene data show CDR1 as KGHDR and CDR2 as SFDVKD. The germline V and J ends were trimmed by 5 bases and 1 base, with 9 bases remaining between them.

This clonotype showed up many times. The CDR3 reads CASSKDRGGYEQYF. The CDR3 nucleotides are TGCGCCAGCAGCAAGGACAGGGGCGGCTACGAGCAGTACTTC. The chain carries TRBV5-1 and TRBJ2-7; TRBD1 agrees at 9 bases. J lost 3 bases, V lost 4 bases, and 5 bases had no gene match. Germline values: CDR1 SGHRS, CDR2 YFSETQ. The CDR3 runs 14 residues.

In this sample, this clonotype turned up many times. The chain joins TRBV7-9 to TRBJ1-1, with D maybe TRBD1 (5 bases). Germline values: CDR1 SEHNR, CDR2 FQNEAQ (reference sequence). The CDR3 spans 15 residues. V lost 4 bases, J lost 0 bases, and 12 bases lay in between. The chain's CDR3 is CASSYTGDLNTEAFF. CDR3 in DNA: TGTGCCAGCAGCTATACAGGCGATCTGAACACTGAAGCTTTCTTT.

Many counts were recorded for this clonotype. V gene TRBV4-3 combines with J gene TRBJ2-4, with TRBD1 matching over 9 bases. The J segment lost 7 bases and the V segment lost 3 bases, leaving 4 bases of the junction unmatched. Germline-derived CDR1 and CDR2 are LGHNA and YSLEER. The CDR3 length is 14 residues. CDR3 nucleotide sequence: TGCGCCAGCAGCCAGGGACAGGGAACGAACATTCAGTACTTC. It codes for CASSQGQGTNIQYF.

This clonotype was found many times. The chain carries TRBV27 and TRBJ2-2; 11 bases match TRBD1. Germline assignment: CDR1 MNHEY and CDR2 SMNVEV (reference sequence). The V and J ends lost 0 bases and 5 bases, in that order; junction bases with no gene match: 5. The CDR3 has 17 residues. This CDR3 is CASSLSLGTGGTGELFF. The DNA for the CDR3 is TGTGCCAGCAGTTTATCCCTAGGGACAGGGGGTACCGGGGAGCTGTTTTTT.

The J gene is TRBJ2-7, the V gene TRBV20-1, with TRBD1 matching 8 bases. The CDR3 totals 14 residues. J gave up 1 base and V 4 bases, and 6 bases lay outside the gene matches. Germline V gene data show CDR1 as DFQATT and CDR2 as SNEGSKA (reference sequence). The chain's CDR3 is CSAIDRGLSYEQYF. CDR3 nucleotides: TGCAGTGCTATCGACAGGGGATTGTCCTACGAGCAGTACTTC.

This clonotype appeared many times. The chain couples TRBV5-6 to TRBJ2-2; D unclear. The CDR3 length is 16 residues. V was pared by 4 bases and J by 2 bases, with 15 bases between. CDR1 is SGHDT, CDR2 YYEEEE, per germline. Here the CDR3 DNA reads TGTGCCAGCAGCCCCGACTTAGGCAGAAACACCGGGGAGCTGTTTTTT. Amino acid sequence: CASSPDLGRNTGELFF.